Presented here are 14 T cell receptor beta chains from one specimen sequenced in a study of blood T cell repertoires in COVID-19. Method: immunoSEQ multiplex PCR; TCRdb's copy keeps in-frame clones and lacks some. This sample has 250,000 to 300,000 clones, with under 90% found just once. The sequencing input was peripheral blood. The receptors originated from a man aged 55 to 69 with acute or convalescent COVID-19.

V is TRBV7-2 and J is TRBJ1-1; D is uncertain. The germline V gene encodes CDR1 SGHTA and CDR2 FQGNSA. The germline V and J ends were trimmed by 1 base and 2 bases, with 8 bases remaining between them. CDR3 length equals 14 residues. Here the CDR3 reads CASSLVRGNTEAFF. For the CDR3, the DNA is TGTGCCAGCAGCTTAGTTCGGGGAAACACTGAAGCTTTCTTT.

In its sample, this clone was seen a few times. The chain couples TRBV7-2 to TRBJ2-3; 8 nucleotides agree with TRBD2. Trimming took 4 bases from V and 5 from J; bases not matched to a gene: 11. CDR1 is SGHTA and CDR2 is FQGNSA in the germline V gene. The CDR3 spans 16 residues. Written as DNA, the CDR3 is TGTGCCAGCAGCTCAGCTAGCGGGTGGGCCCAAGATACGCAGTATTTT. This encodes CASSSASGWAQDTQYF. Full variable domain (remainder filled in from reference TRBV7-2 and TRBJ2-3): GAGVSQSPSNKVTEKGKDVELRCDPISGHTALYWYRQSLGQGLEFLIYFQGNSAPDKSGLPSDRFSAERTGGSVSTLTIQRTQQEDSAVYLCASSSASGWAQDTQYFGPGTRLTVL.

This clone was seen a few times. The chain uses TRBV10-1 and TRBJ2-7; 9 nucleotides match TRBD1. V trimming: 4 bases; J trimming: 4 bases; junction bases outside the gene matches: 2. Per germline, CDR1 WNHNN and CDR2 SYGVQD (reference sequence). This CDR3 region has 13 residues. Here the CDR3 reads CASSGTGEYEQYF. The CDR3 DNA reads as TGCGCCAGCAGTGGGACAGGGGAGTACGAGCAGTACTTC.

The genes are TRBV5-1 and TRBJ2-7, with D unresolved. The germline V gene encodes CDR1 SGHRS and CDR2 YFSETQ. The V end lost 4 bases, the J end lost 1 base, and 15 bases lay between the germline ends. The CDR3 runs 15 residues. CDR3 DNA: TGCGCCAGCAGCCTGCCTGGCAGGCCATCCTACGAGCAGTACTTC. Its translation: CASSLPGRPSYEQYF.

The chain is built from TRBV6-5 and TRBJ2-7, with a possible D match to TRBD1 (6 bases). The V gene lost 2 bases and the J gene lost 5 bases, with 13 bases spanning the gap. This CDR3 has 14 residues. Germline V lookup: CDR1 MNHEY, CDR2 SVGAGI. The CDR3 DNA reads as TGTGCCAGCAGTTACCGCCAGGGGTTCAACGAGCAGTACTTC. Amino acid sequence: CASSYRQGFNEQYF.

Comments on this clone: One junction end disagrees with the germline gene, perhaps due to a read error. This chain joins TRBV7-7 and TRBJ2-7, with 8 bases matching TRBD2. CDR3 length equals 15 residues. CDR1 is SSHAT and CDR2 is FNYEAQ in the germline V gene (reference sequence). The CDR3 region is CASSPLAGSSYEQYF. The DNA of the CDR3 is TGTGCTAGCAGCCCCTTAGCGGGGAGCTCCTACGAGCAGTACTTC.

The chain is built from TRBV29-1 and TRBJ2-5, with 8 bases that match TRBD2. CDR1 is SQVTM and CDR2 is ANQGSEA in the germline V gene. CDR3 length: 12 amino acids. The V and J ends lost 5 bases and 5 bases, in that order; junction bases with no gene match: 4. The chain's CDR3 is CSVLTSAETQYF. As DNA, the CDR3 is TGCAGCGTTCTGACTAGCGCGGAGACCCAGTACTTC.

The chain uses TRBV30 and TRBJ1-6; 9 bases map to TRBD1. The CDR3 contains 13 residues. J was trimmed by 7 bases and V by 4 bases; bases with no gene match: 2. CDR1 is GTSNPN and CDR2 is SVGIG in the germline V gene (reference sequence). CDR3 in amino acids: CAWTDRGNSPLHF. DNA for the CDR3: TGTGCCTGGACCGACAGGGGGAATTCACCCCTCCACTTT. Together with reference TRBV30 and TRBJ1-6, the CDR3 gives the full variable domain: SQTIHQWPATLVQPVGSPLSLECTVEGTSNPNLYWYRQAAGRGLQLLFYSVGIGQISSEVPQNLSASRPQDRQFILSSKKLLLSDSGFYLCAWTDRGNSPLHFGNGTRLTVT.

V and J are TRBV7-3 and TRBJ2-3; 8 bases are shared with TRBD2. The V segment lost 4 bases and the J segment 6 bases; nucleotides outside the gene matches: 15. In germline, CDR1 is SGHTA, CDR2 FQGTGA. The CDR3 length is 17 residues. CDR3 DNA sequence: TGTGCCAGCAGCTCCTCACCGTGGGAAGCGGGGGCGGATACGCAGTATTTT. It is translated as CASSSSPWEAGADTQYF. The whole variable domain, filled in from reference TRBV7-3 and TRBJ2-3, reads GAGVSQTPSNKVTEKGKYVELRCDPISGHTALYWYRQSLGQGPEFLIYFQGTGAADDSGLPNDRFFAVRPEGSVSTLKIQRTERGDSAVYLCASSSSPWEAGADTQYFGPGTRLTVL.

This chain uses TRBV10-3 with TRBJ2-7; TRBD1 is a possible D gene (6 bases). The ends were cut back, 9 bases at V and 4 bases at J, with 16 bases in the middle. Germline V gene data show CDR1 as ENHRY and CDR2 as SYGVKD. This CDR3 spans 13 amino acids. The CDR3 region is CAIYRDNVYEQYF. CDR3 nucleotides: TGTGCCATTTACCGGGACAACGTATACGAGCAGTACTTC.

This clone occurred a few times. This chain uses TRBV7-2 with TRBJ2-3; D gene unclear. In germline, CDR1 is SGHTA, CDR2 FQGNSA. The CDR3 spans 14 residues. The germline V and J ends were trimmed by 3 bases and 6 bases, with 13 bases remaining between them. CDR3 sequence: CASSFGALPDTQYF. The CDR3 DNA follows: TGTGCCAGCAGCTTCGGAGCCCTTCCGGATACGCAGTATTTT.

This chain connects TRBV3-1 (or the pseudogene TRBV3-2) to TRBJ1-3, with 7 bases lining up with TRBD1. Per the germline V gene, CDR1 is LGHDT and CDR2 is YNNKEL (reference sequence). Trimming removed 6 bases from V and 3 bases from J; junction bases left unmatched: 8. The CDR3 contains 15 residues. The CDR3: CASRTGAPLGNTIYF. CDR3 sequence (DNA): TGTGCCAGCAGAACAGGGGCCCCGCTTGGAAACACCATATATTTT.

The CDR3 loop reads CAWNNREPDPQHF. The CDR3 nucleotides are TGTGCCTGGAACAACAGGGAACCGGATCCCCAGCATTTT. The gene calls are TRBV30 and TRBJ1-5, with a tentative D call TRBD1 (6 bases). The CDR3 loop spans 13 amino acids. The germline V gene has CDR1 GTSNPN and CDR2 SVGIG (reference sequence). Trimming cost V 4 bases and J 10 bases, with 17 bases left between them.

This chain uses TRBV7-9 with TRBJ2-1; TRBD2 agrees at 11 bases. Germline V CDR1 and CDR2: SEHNR, FQNEAQ (reference sequence). Unmatched junction bases numbered 11, after V lost 0 bases and J lost 16 bases. The CDR3 is made up of 15 amino acids. The CDR3 reads CASSLASGRARSAFF. The CDR3 DNA reads TGTGCCAGCAGCTTAGCTAGCGGGAGGGCCCGTTCTGCCTTCTTC. The variable domain in full, with the rest retrieved from reference TRBV7-9 and TRBJ2-1, is DTGVSQNPRHKITKRGQNVTFRCDPISEHNRLYWYRQTLGQGPEFLTYFQNEAQLEKSRLLSDRFSAERPKGSFSTLEIQRTEQGDSAMYLCASSLASGRARSAFFGPGTRLTVL.